This T cell receptor (beta chain) was identified during a study of OX40 agonist ivuxolimab in advanced cancers. Overall study context: Averaging about 60 years in age, with a range of about 23 to 79, the cohort was about 85% male. Three dose-escalation patients had partial responses: one with hepatocellular carcinoma and two with cutaneous melanoma.

Measured with immunoSEQ multiplex PCR; TCRdb has only the in-frame clones, and not every one. This table holds about 59,000 clones, around 85% found once. This clone was recorded a few times. The sampling schedule covered blood at baseline, cycle 4 day 1, and cycle 7 day 1. The receptor's source is an adult with an advanced solid tumor such as melanoma, head and neck, liver or kidney cancer. This specimen consisted of CD4+ or CD8+ T cells sorted from blood, obtained in a trial of the OX40 agonist ivuxolimab.

The CDR3 sequence: CASSPGSAYEQYF. DNA of the CDR3: TGTGCCAGTAGTCCGGGTTCGGCCTACGAGCAGTACTTC. The chain employs TRBV19 and TRBJ2-7; D is unresolved. From germline, CDR1 is LNHDA and CDR2 SQIVND (reference sequence). Trimming stripped 5 bases from V and 2 bases from J, with 10 bases between. This CDR3 spans 13 amino acids. The full variable domain, with the rest looked up from reference TRBV19 and TRBJ2-7, is DGGITQSPKYLFRKEGQNVTLSCEQNLNHDAMYWYRQDPGQGLRLIYYSQIVNDFQKGDIAEGYSVSREKKESFPLTVTSAQKNPTAFYLCASSPGSAYEQYFGPGTRLTVT.